This TCR beta chain was captured in a study of cytomegalovirus exposure and HLA in healthy donors. Findings and limits, study-wide: Cytomegalovirus-associated TCR beta chains were listed, numbering 150 to 200. Most TCRs appeared rarely, but some public TCRs recurred in many donors. Cytomegalovirus status was reportedly diagnosed by the classifier with high sensitivity and specificity.

These donors were members of the roughly 120-subject validation cohort, a group separate from the approximately 640-subject first cohort. With regard to this clone: No antigen is known for it.

This CDR3 is built from 14 residues. V trimming: 6 bases; J trimming: 6 bases; junction bases outside the gene matches: 9. Germline V lookup: CDR1 MNHEY, CDR2 SVGAGI. Profiled with immunoSEQ multiplex PCR; TCRdb holds only in-frame clones, not every one. The sample yields under 110,000 clones, less than 90% seen once. What was sequenced was PBMCs. The receptor comes from a woman between 18 and 30 years old in good health and CMV-seropositive. J is TRBJ1-2 and V is TRBV6-5; TRBD1 matches 8 bases. CDR3 nucleotides: TGTGCCAGCAGCTACCACAGGGGGGAGAATGGCTACACCTTC. Translation gives CASSYHRGENGYTF.